Following are 17 T cell receptor beta chains from one sample sequenced in a study of blood T cell repertoires in COVID-19. Repertoires were generated with immunoSEQ multiplex PCR, while TCRdb's copy carries only in-frame clones and drops some. The sample records 200,000 to 250,000 clones, approximately 86% being singletons. The specimen sequenced was peripheral blood. The receptor source for this set is a woman younger than 45 who had recovered from COVID-19.

The V gene is TRBV6-5, the J gene TRBJ1-1; the D gene is possibly TRBD1 (5 bases). CDR3 length equals 15 residues. Germline V gene sequence: CDR1 MNHEY, CDR2 SVGAGI. V lost 5 bases, J lost 1 base, and 14 bases lay in between. CDR3 nucleotides: TGTGCCAGCAGTCCAAACGGGGGTGGGAACACTGAAGCTTTCTTT. The encoded protein is CASSPNGGGNTEAFF.

The chain employs TRBV15 and TRBJ2-7; the match to TRBD1 covers 9 bases. The CDR3 has 15 residues. The V gene end was trimmed by 1 base and the J gene end by 5 bases; junction bases not matched to a gene: 6. CDR1 is LNHNV and CDR2 is YYDKDF in the germline V gene (reference sequence). In nucleotides, the CDR3 is TGTGCCACCAGCAGAGGCAGACAGGGGGTTGACGAGCAGTACTTC. Amino acid sequence: CATSRGRQGVDEQYF.

V usage is TRBV10-3 and J usage is TRBJ1-1; 10 bases map to TRBD1. V lost 5 bases, J lost 7 bases, and 10 bases stayed unmatched. The V gene's germline CDR1 is ENHRY and CDR2 SYGVKD. The CDR3 totals 15 residues. The CDR3 protein is CAISPGQGPGNEAFF. CDR3 sequence (DNA): TGTGCCATCAGTCCGGGACAGGGGCCTGGAAATGAAGCTTTCTTT.

The rearrangement joins TRBV6-5 to TRBJ1-1; no definite D call. Germline CDR1 reads MNHEY; CDR2 reads SVGAGI. The CDR3 totals 13 residues. Trimming cost V 2 bases and J 3 bases, with 7 bases left between them. The CDR3, as DNA: TGTGCCAGCAGTTACGTCCGGGACACTGAAGCTTTCTTT. Its protein product is CASSYVRDTEAFF.

The chain links TRBV7-3 to TRBJ2-7; 8 positions match TRBD1. Germline loops: CDR1 SGHTA, CDR2 FQGTGA. The J segment lost 7 bases and the V segment lost 4 bases, leaving 6 bases of the junction unmatched. This CDR3 is built from 13 residues. CDR3 coding DNA: TGTGCCAGCAGCTCGGACAGGGTCCAGGAGCAGTACTTC. It codes for CASSSDRVQEQYF.

CDR3 amino acids: CASSEVLRNTDTQYF. As DNA, the CDR3 is TGTGCCAGCAGTGAAGTGCTCAGAAACACAGATACGCAGTATTTT. The chain links TRBV2 to TRBJ2-3; no firm D call. The germline V gene has CDR1 SNHLY and CDR2 FYNNEI. V was pared by 1 base and J by 2 bases, with 10 bases between. CDR3 length equals 15 residues.

This clone occurred a few times. This chain uses TRBV27 with TRBJ1-3; tentatively, D is TRBD1 (6 bases). Trimming pared 6 bases from V and 0 bases from J, leaving 15 bases between. Germline V CDR1 and CDR2: MNHEY, SMNVEV (reference sequence). The CDR3 runs to 16 residues. The CDR3 sequence is CASRRGGGTSGNTIYF. The DNA for the CDR3 is TGTGCCAGCAGGAGGGGGGGTGGTACCTCTGGAAACACCATATATTTT.

The gene calls are TRBV13 and TRBJ1-2; D perhaps matches TRBD1 (5 bases). Trimming pared 3 bases from V and 2 bases from J, leaving 7 bases between. From germline, CDR1 is PRHDT and CDR2 FYEKMQ (reference sequence). CDR3 length: 13 residues. The CDR3 region has the DNA TGTGCCAGCAGCTTTCAGGGAAACTATGGCTACACCTTC. It translates to CASSFQGNYGYTF.

This clone has only a few counts. A read error may account for a junction end that differs from germline. V gene TRBV7-2 combines with J gene TRBJ2-6, with 9 bases identical to TRBD2. This CDR3 has 15 amino acids. The germline CDR1 and CDR2 sequences are SGHTA and FQGNSA. CDR3 DNA sequence: TGTGCCAGCAGCTCAGACGCTAGCGGGGTGGCCCGGCAGGCTTTC. It codes for CASSSDASGVARQAF.

V gene TRBV4-1 combines with J gene TRBJ2-2; D unresolved. V was pared by 2 bases and J by 4 bases, with 5 bases between. The CDR3 has 13 residues. From germline, CDR1 is MGHRA and CDR2 YSYEKL. CDR3 in DNA: TGCGCCAGCAGCCAAAGAGTCACCGGGGAGCTGTTTTTT. Translating it yields CASSQRVTGELFF.

The rearrangement uses TRBV7-9 and TRBJ1-3; D unresolved. CDR3 size: 17 residues. Per the germline V gene, CDR1 is SEHNR and CDR2 is FQNEAQ (reference sequence). Trimming removed 1 base from V and 4 bases from J, with 17 bases in between. The CDR3 DNA follows: TGTGCCAGCAGCTTAGGTCTCACGGGGTTCTTAGGAAACACCATATATTTT. This encodes CASSLGLTGFLGNTIYF.

In DNA, the CDR3 is TGTGCCAGCTCACCACTGGGACAGGGGTCCACAGATACGCAGTATTTT. It encodes CASSPLGQGSTDTQYF. The rearrangement links TRBV18 to TRBJ2-3; 10 nucleotides match TRBD1. The length of the CDR3 is 16 residues. With 1 base clipped from V and 2 bases from J, the junction kept 3 bases outside the gene matches. Germline V gene data show CDR1 as KGHSH and CDR2 as LQKENI.

Points on this clone: Additional DNA sequences in this sample encode the identical CDR3. The V and J genes are TRBV9 and TRBJ2-1, with 7 positions matching TRBD2. Looked up from germline, CDR1 is SGDLS and CDR2 is YYNGEE. The ends lost 2 bases at V and 1 base at J; junction bases unmatched: 3. The CDR3 runs 15 residues. CDR3 nucleotide sequence: TGTGCCAGCAGCGTTGGCGGGGGATCCTACAATGAGCAGTTCTTC. Translated: CASSVGGGSYNEQFF.

This chain joins TRBV27 and TRBJ2-2, with a possible D match to TRBD2 (6 bases). With 2 bases removed from V and 2 bases from J, the gap between germline ends came to 15 bases. This CDR3 is built from 17 residues. CDR1 and CDR2 from the germline V gene are MNHEY and SMNVEV (reference sequence). The CDR3 DNA follows: TGTGCCAGCAGTTTAGCGGTGTCTAGCGCAAACACCGGGGAGCTGTTTTTT. It yields the protein CASSLAVSSANTGELFF.

The rearrangement joins TRBV19 to TRBJ1-4; D is ambiguous. CDR1 is LNHDA, CDR2 SQIVND, per germline (reference sequence). V lost 7 bases, J lost 0 bases, and 9 bases lay in between. This CDR3 comprises 14 residues. CDR3 nucleotide sequence: TGTGCCAGTAAGCGTATTGCAACTAATGAAAAACTGTTTTTT. It yields the protein CASKRIATNEKLFF.

This clone was detected a few times. The J gene is TRBJ1-2, the V gene TRBV5-1, with a tentative D call TRBD1 (5 bases). Trimming removed 4 bases from V and 8 bases from J, with 15 bases in between. Germline CDR1 is SGHRS and CDR2 is YFSETQ. This CDR3 region has 13 residues. The CDR3 is CASSQTDPRGYTF. Written as DNA, the CDR3 is TGCGCCAGCAGCCAGACAGACCCTAGGGGCTACACCTTC.

The rearrangement joins TRBV6-1 to TRBJ2-7, with D unclear. The CDR3 is 13 residues long. CDR1 MNHNS and CDR2 SASEGT come from the germline V gene. V gave up 0 bases and J gave up 4 bases, with 7 bases separating them. CDR3 in DNA: TGTGCCAGCAGTGAAGCGACAACGTACGAGCAGTACTTC. Protein: CASSEATTYEQYF.